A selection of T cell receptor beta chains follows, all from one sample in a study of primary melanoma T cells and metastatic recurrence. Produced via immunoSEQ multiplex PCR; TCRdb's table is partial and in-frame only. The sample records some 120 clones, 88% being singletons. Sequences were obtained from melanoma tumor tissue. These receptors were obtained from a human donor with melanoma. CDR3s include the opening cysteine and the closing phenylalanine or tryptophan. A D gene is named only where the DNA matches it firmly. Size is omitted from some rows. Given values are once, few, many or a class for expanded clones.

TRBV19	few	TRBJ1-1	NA	CASSIEANTEAFF	TGTGCCAGTAGTATAGAGGCGAACACTGAAGCTTTCTTT
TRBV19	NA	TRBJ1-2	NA	CASSNYRTRGELASYTF	TGTGCCAGTAGTAATTATCGTACTCGGGGCGAGCTCGCTAGCTACACCTTC
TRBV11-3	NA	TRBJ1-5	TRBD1	CASSLGGGQGRRGNQPQHF	TGTGCCAGCAGCTTAGGAGGTGGACAGGGCCGGCGGGGCAATCAGCCCCAGCATTTT
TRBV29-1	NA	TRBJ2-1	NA	CSALEGAKNEQFF	TGCAGCGCCCTGGAGGGGGCCAAGAATGAGCAGTTCTTC
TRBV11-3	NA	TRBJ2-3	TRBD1	CASSAWGQLGTDTQYF	TGTGCCAGCAGCGCATGGGGACAGTTAGGCACAGATACGCAGTATTTT
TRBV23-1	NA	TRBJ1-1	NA	CASRAAGHLNTEAFF	TGCGCCAGCAGGGCGGCGGGACATTTGAACACTGAAGCTTTCTTT
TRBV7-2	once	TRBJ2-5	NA	CASSLGQQETQYF	TGTGCCAGCAGCTTAGGACAGCAAGAGACCCAGTACTTC
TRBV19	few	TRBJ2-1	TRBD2	CASSMTSGSYNEQFF	TGTGCCAGTAGTATGACTAGCGGGTCCTACAATGAGCAGTTCTTC
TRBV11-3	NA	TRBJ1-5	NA	CASSLYQGPSQPQHF	TGTGCCAGCAGCTTATACCAGGGCCCCAGTCAGCCCCAGCATTTT
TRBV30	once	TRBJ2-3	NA	CAWSVPLAITDTQYF	TGTGCCTGGAGTGTACCACTAGCCATCACAGATACGCAGTATTTT
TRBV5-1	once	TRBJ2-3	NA	CASSLQGLSTDTQYF	TGCGCCAGCAGCTTGCAGGGGCTGAGCACAGATACGCAGTATTTT
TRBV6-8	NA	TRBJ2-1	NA	CASSYMLGSPQFF	TGTGCCAGCAGTTACATGCTCGGGAGTCCGCAGTTCTTC
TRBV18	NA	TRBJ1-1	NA	CASLDVSTEAFF	TGTGCCAGCTTAGATGTTAGCACTGAAGCTTTCTTT
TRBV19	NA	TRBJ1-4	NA	CASNQGGYEKLFF	TGTGCCAGTAACCAGGGAGGATATGAAAAACTGTTTTTT
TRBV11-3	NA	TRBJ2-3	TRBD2	CASSLGPPRTSRTDTQYF	TGTGCCAGCAGCTTAGGTCCCCCTCGGACTAGCCGCACAGATACGCAGTATTTT
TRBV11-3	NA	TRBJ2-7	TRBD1	CASSRRQGSYEQYF	TGTGCCAGCAGCAGACGACAGGGATCCTACGAGCAGTACTTC
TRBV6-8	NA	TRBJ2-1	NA	CASSSDRLLDEQFF	TGTGCCAGCAGTTCCGACAGGTTATTAGATGAGCAGTTCTTC
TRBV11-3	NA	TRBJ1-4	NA	CASSPRATNEKLFF	TGTGCCAGCAGCCCTAGGGCAACTAATGAAAAACTGTTTTTT
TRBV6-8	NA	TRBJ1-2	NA	CASSYTRDGGYTF	TGTGCCAGCAGTTACACCAGGGACGGTGGCTACACCTTC
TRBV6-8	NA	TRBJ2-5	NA	CASSYGRNQETQYF	TGTGCCAGCAGTTACGGCCGGAATCAAGAGACCCAGTACTTC
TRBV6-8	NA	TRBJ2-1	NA	CASSPAGPPAEQFF	TGTGCCAGCAGCCCCGCGGGGCCACCCGCTGAGCAGTTCTTC
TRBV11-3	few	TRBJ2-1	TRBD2	CASSLGRTSGNEQFF	TGTGCCAGCAGCTTAGGTCGGACTAGCGGCAATGAGCAGTTCTTC
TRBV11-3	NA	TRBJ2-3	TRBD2	CASSLIRTSGRTSTDTQYF	TGTGCCAGCAGCTTAATTCGGACAAGCGGGAGAACTAGCACAGATACGCAGTATTTT
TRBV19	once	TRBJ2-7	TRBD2	CASSIVAGGQDEQYF	TGTGCCAGTAGTATAGTAGCGGGAGGGCAGGACGAGCAGTACTTC
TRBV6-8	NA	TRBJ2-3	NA	CASSDRTNSTDTQYF	TGTGCCAGCAGTGACCGGACAAACAGCACAGATACGCAGTATTTT